The clone carrying this T cell receptor (beta chain) is deemed medium-sized (0.01 to 0.1%). Its antigen is not identified. The data belong to a study of spatial heterogeneity in lung cancer. As for the study in general: Detected beta-chain sequences consistently exceeded alpha-chain sequences. Findings of the study overall: Tumors with more nonsynonymous mutations had more expanded intratumoral alpha and beta TCRs.

Germline values: CDR1 LNHDA, CDR2 SQIVND (reference sequence). J lost 5 bases, V lost 5 bases, and 5 bases had no gene match. The CDR3 spans 13 residues. All TCR cDNA molecules were individually tagged with a unique molecular identifier. Each CDR3 protein is one row after TCRdb ran MiXCR on the 5' RACE reads. The table includes 5,900 or so distinct CDR3 sequences, 1% to 1.5% detected once. As to time point: sample taken at primary tumor resection. The sample in question was lung tumor tissue, obtained at surgery. This chain uses TRBV19 with TRBJ2-7, with TRBD1 matching over 8 bases. This receptor was taken from a male donor with early-stage non-small cell lung cancer. The CDR3, as DNA: TGTGCCAGTAGTCTCTTGGACAGGGACGAGCAGTACTTC. Translating gives CASSLLDRDEQYF. Supplemented by reference TRBV19 and TRBJ2-7, the full variable domain reads DGGITQSPKYLFRKEGQNVTLSCEQNLNHDAMYWYRQDPGQGLRLIYYSQIVNDFQKGDIAEGYSVSREKKESFPLTVTSAQKNPTAFYLCASSLLDRDEQYFGPGTRLTVT.